A selection of T cell receptor beta chains follows, all from one sample in a study of cytomegalovirus exposure and HLA in healthy donors. The protocol was immunoSEQ multiplex PCR, while the TCRdb copy is restricted to in-frame clones and leaves out a portion. The sample records roughly 120,000 clones, roughly four fifths being singletons. Sample: PBMCs. These receptors were collected from a male donor in good health and CMV-seropositive. Each CDR3 is given with its conserved first and last residue.

V | CDR3
TRBV4-3 | CASSHDLTGTGGMGDTQYF
TRBV4-3 | CASSFDDGGGTTDTQYF
TRBV6-1 | CASQGHGGGTDTQYF
TRBV6-5 | CASSMGLAGDTQYF
TRBV27 | CASSFYLSARETQYF
TRBV30 | CAWSRLAATGELFF
TRBV5-1 | CASSSLPRWETQYF
TRBV7-2 | CASSLGEPYEQYF
TRBV6-5 | CASSDPRRGNIQYF
TRBV16 | CASSRETGVSGELFF
TRBV5-4 | CASSLSGLYYGYTF
TRBV5-3 | CARSLASQREGGGEQFF
TRBV19 | CASSGTSGSGTQYF
TRBV5-6 | CASSLQGVGEKLFF
TRBV12-1 | CASSFGLAGGREQYF
TRBV30 | CAWSVRRGDSPLHF
TRBV9 | CASSVASAGVYEQFF
TRBV19 | CASSIADSRSGYTF
TRBV19 | CASSIDRHQPQHF
TRBV7-9 | CASSLLALNYGYTF
TRBV27 | CASSQGAGGTDTQYF
TRBV6-1 | CASSVEREVGQFF
TRBV19 | CASSRGQFYSNQPQHF
TRBV5-4 | CAGSLDRDSLYEQYF
TRBV11-2 | CASSLVGGRFGEQFF
TRBV11-2 | CASSLDNLAGNYEQYF